A selection of T cell receptor beta chains follows, all from one sample in a study of blood T cell repertoires in COVID-19. Sequencing was performed with immunoSEQ multiplex PCR; in TCRdb, only in-frame clones are kept and a portion is missing. The top ten clones hold about 2.5% of a sample with over 200,000 clones, around 87% of them seen once. What was sequenced was peripheral blood. The receptor set was obtained from a woman in her 50s with acute or convalescent COVID-19. Each CDR3 is given with its conserved first and last residue. D genes are given only for firm matches. Expanded clones get a size class; other rows say once, few or many, or leave the size out.

clone size	D gene	CDR3 length	V gene	J gene	CDR3 DNA	CDR3 protein
NA	NA	14	TRBV9	TRBJ1-2	TGTGCCAGCAGCAATCCAGGGCGGGGGAATGGCTACACCTTC	CASSNPGRGNGYTF
few	TRBD2	16	TRBV19	TRBJ2-1	TGTGCCAGTAGTCCCGTAGCGGGAGGACGATACAATGAGCAGTTCTTC	CASSPVAGGRYNEQFF
NA	NA	13	TRBV6-2/TRBV6-3	TRBJ1-2	TGTGCCAGCAGTTACCGGAGCCACTATGGCTACACCTTC	CASSYRSHYGYTF
once	NA	14	TRBV18	TRBJ2-3	TGTGCCAGCTCACCACCGGCCAGTTCGGATACGCAGTATTTT	CASSPPASSDTQYF
NA	NA	15	TRBV27	TRBJ2-2	TGTGCCAGCAGTCCGGGACACCCAAGGGCCGGGGAGCTGTTTTTT	CASSPGHPRAGELFF
NA	NA	13	TRBV5-1	TRBJ2-1	TGCGCCAGCAGCGAGCCTGGCTACAATGAGCAGTTCTTC	CASSEPGYNEQFF
NA	NA	15	TRBV19	TRBJ2-5	TGTGCCAGTAGCCAAGGCAGGGCCTCCCAAGAGACCCAGTACTTC	CASSQGRASQETQYF
NA	NA	15	TRBV19	TRBJ1-5	TGTGCCAGTAGCGACACAGGGTCGCCACGGCAGCCCCAGCATTTT	CASSDTGSPRQPQHF
NA	NA	15	TRBV18	TRBJ1-1	TGTGCCAGCTCACCACCGGGGCGAGCGAACACTGAAGCTTTCTTT	CASSPPGRANTEAFF
NA	TRBD1	15	TRBV28	TRBJ2-2	TGTGCCAGCAGGCAGACAGGGGGGAACACCGGGGAGCTGTTTTTT	CASRQTGGNTGELFF
NA	TRBD1	13	TRBV7-2	TRBJ2-5	TGTGCCAGCGCTGGGCAGGGGGCGGATACCCAGTACTTC	CASAGQGADTQYF
NA	TRBD1	15	TRBV7-9	TRBJ1-1	TGTGCCAGCAGCTCAAAAGGACAGGTAGGGGGTGAAGCTTTCTTT	CASSSKGQVGGEAFF
once	TRBD2	17	TRBV10-3	TRBJ2-1	TGTGCCATCAGTGGCCCTAGCGGGATGACAACCTACAATGAGCAGTTCTTC	CAISGPSGMTTYNEQFF
NA	NA	14	TRBV18	TRBJ1-1	TGTGCCAGCTCACCTAACACAGGAGTACTTGAAGCTTTCTTT	CASSPNTGVLEAFF
NA	TRBD2	14	TRBV27	TRBJ2-1	TGTGCCAGCAGTTTGGGGGGGTCCTACAATGAGCAGTTCTTC	CASSLGGSYNEQFF
NA	NA	17	TRBV5-5	TRBJ2-2	TGTGCCAGCAGCTTGTTTCCGGGTGGATTCAGCACCGGGGAGCTGTTTTTT	CASSLFPGGFSTGELFF
NA	TRBD1	13	TRBV12-3/TRBV12-4	TRBJ1-5	TGTGCCAGCAGTGGACAGGGTTCTCAGCCCCAGCATTTT	CASSGQGSQPQHF
NA	TRBD1	14	TRBV6-5	TRBJ1-6	TGTGCCAGCAGTTACTCAGGGGGCGATTCACCCCTCCACTTT	CASSYSGGDSPLHF
NA	TRBD2	17	TRBV7-3	TRBJ2-3	TGTGCCAGCAGCCGCCCGACTAGCGGGAGTATCTCAGATACGCAGTATTTT	CASSRPTSGSISDTQYF
NA	TRBD2	15	TRBV2	TRBJ2-7	TGTGCCAGCAGCCCAGGACTAGCGGGAGTAGACGAGCAGTACTTC	CASSPGLAGVDEQYF
NA	TRBD2	16	TRBV24-1	TRBJ2-1	TGTGCCACCAGTGATCCCAGCGGGAGTAGGCACAATGAGCAGTTCTTC	CATSDPSGSRHNEQFF
NA	NA	13	TRBV2	TRBJ1-2	TGTGCCAGCAGTGAAGGGGGGCAGGATGGCTACACCTTC	CASSEGGQDGYTF
NA	NA	14	TRBV24-1	TRBJ2-7	TGTGCCACCAGTGATTCCGGGATCTCCTACGAGCAGTACTTC	CATSDSGISYEQYF
once	TRBD1	17	TRBV24-1	TRBJ2-1	TGTGCCACCAGTGATTCAACAGGGGGCGCTTGGTCAAATGAGCAGTTCTTC	CATSDSTGGAWSNEQFF
once	TRBD1	18	TRBV6-2/TRBV6-3	TRBJ1-5	TGTGCCAGCAGTTTCAGAAGGGCCTCAGGGGGAGGCAATCAGCCCCAGCATTTT	CASSFRRASGGGNQPQHF
NA	TRBD2	15	TRBV7-2	TRBJ2-1	TGTGCCAGCAGCCAGACTAGCGGGGATTACAATGAGCAGTTCTTC	CASSQTSGDYNEQFF
few	TRBD2	13	TRBV23-1	TRBJ2-2	TGCGCCAGCACGAGCAAGCGGGGCGGGGAGCTGTTTTTT	CASTSKRGGELFF
NA	TRBD1	15	TRBV28	TRBJ2-2	TGTGCCAGCAGAATAGGGGGCTATGGCACCGGGGAGCTGTTTTTT	CASRIGGYGTGELFF
once	TRBD1	16	TRBV5-6	TRBJ2-3	TGTGCCAGCAGCTCAATCGACCGGGACAGGGCAGATACGCAGTATTTT	CASSSIDRDRADTQYF
NA	NA	13	TRBV4-2	TRBJ2-1	TGTGCCAGCAGCCAAGATCCCTCCAATGAGCAGTTCTTC	CASSQDPSNEQFF
NA	NA	13	TRBV2	TRBJ2-7	TGTGCCAGCAGTGGACAAGGAGGCCTCGAGCAGTACTTC	CASSGQGGLEQYF
NA	TRBD1	14	TRBV7-9	TRBJ1-2	TGTGCCAGCAGCTTAAGACAGGGGAATACGGGCTACACCTTC	CASSLRQGNTGYTF
once	NA	15	TRBV7-2	TRBJ1-5	TGTGCCAGCAGCTTAGCCCCAGGTTCCGATCAGCCCCAGCATTTT	CASSLAPGSDQPQHF
once	NA	14	TRBV7-2	TRBJ1-5	TGTGCCAGCAGCTTAGACGGGGTTGATCAGCCCCAGCATTTT	CASSLDGVDQPQHF
NA	NA	12	TRBV7-9	TRBJ1-2	TGTGCCAGCAGCGGAGACGGTGGCGGCTACACCTTC	CASSGDGGGYTF
NA	NA	13	TRBV6-5	TRBJ1-2	TGTGCCAGCAGTTATTCAGGGTACTATGGCTACACCTTC	CASSYSGYYGYTF